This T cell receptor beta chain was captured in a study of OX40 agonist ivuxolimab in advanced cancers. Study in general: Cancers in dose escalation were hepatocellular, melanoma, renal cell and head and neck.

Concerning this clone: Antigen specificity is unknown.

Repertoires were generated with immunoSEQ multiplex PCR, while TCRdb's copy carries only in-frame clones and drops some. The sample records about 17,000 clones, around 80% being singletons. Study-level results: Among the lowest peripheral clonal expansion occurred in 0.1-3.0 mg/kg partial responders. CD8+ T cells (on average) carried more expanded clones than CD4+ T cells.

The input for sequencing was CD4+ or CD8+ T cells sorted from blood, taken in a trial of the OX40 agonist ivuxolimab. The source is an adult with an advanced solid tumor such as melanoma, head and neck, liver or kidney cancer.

CDR3 nucleotides: TGTGCCAGCAGCTCTCGGGACAACCACAATGAGCAGTTCTTC. Residues: CASSSRDNHNEQFF. The chain combines TRBV7-9 with TRBJ2-1; TRBD1 is a possible D gene (6 bases). With 4 bases removed from V and 5 bases from J, the gap between germline ends came to 12 bases. This CDR3 has 14 residues. Germline values: CDR1 SEHNR, CDR2 FQNEAQ (reference sequence).